This record concerns one TCR beta chain sequence. Its antigen is not known. Time point meaning: week 35, safety follow-up. Vaccination comprised doses that each held 300 ug of mutant IDH1 20-mer peptide, plus topical imiquimod. This specimen belongs to a study of a mutant IDH1 vaccine in newly diagnosed glioma. This table comes from immunoSEQ multiplex PCR, and its TCRdb copy is limited to in-frame clones, with some not included. Here the sample spans tens of thousands of clones, 85% to 90% being singletons. Sequencing was performed on PBMCs, taken from a glioma patient whose treatment included an IDH1 peptide vaccine. This clonotype was obtained from a man under 40 with glioma.

In nucleotides, the CDR3 is TGTGCCAGCAGTTCGACGAAGCGGACAGGAACTAACACCGGGGAGCTGTTTTTT. This sequence encodes CASSSTKRTGTNTGELFF. The genes are TRBV28 and TRBJ2-2; TRBD1 aligns across 7 bases. CDR1 and CDR2 (germline): MDHEN, SYDVKM. The CDR3 is 18 residues long. V dropped 4 bases and J dropped 2; count of bases not matched to a gene: 13. The whole variable domain, filled in from reference TRBV28 and TRBJ2-2, reads DVKVTQSSRYLVKRTGEKVFLECVQDMDHENMFWYRQDPGLGLRLIYFSYDVKMKEKGDIPEGYSVSREKKERFSLILESASTNQTSMYLCASSSTKRTGTNTGELFFGEGSRLTVL.